This T cell receptor beta chain appears in the sequencing data of a study of cytomegalovirus exposure and HLA in healthy donors. Turning to the study itself: Early on, a data release was issued that held roughly 80 million unique TCRs from HLA-typed donors. Study-level points and caveats: In a later analysis, V- and J-gene trimming of beta chains associated with a DCLRE1C missense variant, replicated independently.

On this clone: Its target is unknown.

PCR primers comprised 60 Vbeta and 13 Jbeta primers. Profiled with immunoSEQ multiplex PCR; TCRdb holds only in-frame clones, not every one. The data show around 200,000 clones, 80% seen once. Trimming cost V 1 base and J 4 bases; bases outside gene matches: 2. The length of the CDR3 is 15 residues. Germline V lookup: CDR1 GTSNPN, CDR2 SVGIG (reference sequence). Sequenced: PBMCs. J is TRBJ2-3 and V is TRBV30, with TRBD2 matching 13 bases. This receptor was taken from a boy aged 5-17 years in good health and CMV-seronegative. CDR3 coding DNA: TGTGCCTGGAGTGGGACTAGCGGGAGTTCAGATACGCAGTATTTT. The encoded protein is CAWSGTSGSSDTQYF.